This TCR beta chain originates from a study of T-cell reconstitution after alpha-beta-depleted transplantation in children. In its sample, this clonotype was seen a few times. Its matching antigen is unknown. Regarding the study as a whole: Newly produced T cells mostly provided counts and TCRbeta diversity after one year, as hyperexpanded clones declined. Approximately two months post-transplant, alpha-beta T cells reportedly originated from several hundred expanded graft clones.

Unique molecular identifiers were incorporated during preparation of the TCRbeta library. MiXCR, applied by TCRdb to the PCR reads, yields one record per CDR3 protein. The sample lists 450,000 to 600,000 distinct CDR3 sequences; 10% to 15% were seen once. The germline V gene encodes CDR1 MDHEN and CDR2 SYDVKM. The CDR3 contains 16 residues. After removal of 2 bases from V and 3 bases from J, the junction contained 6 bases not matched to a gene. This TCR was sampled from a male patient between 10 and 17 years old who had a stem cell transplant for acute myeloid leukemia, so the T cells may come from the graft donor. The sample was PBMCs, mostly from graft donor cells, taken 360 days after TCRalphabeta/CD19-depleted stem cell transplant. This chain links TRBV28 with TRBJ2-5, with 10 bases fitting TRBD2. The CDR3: CASSLTSGKREETQYF. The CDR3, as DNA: TGTGCCAGCAGTTTAACTAGCGGGAAGAGGGAAGAGACCCAGTACTTC.